This entry lists 2 T cell receptor beta chains sequenced from one sample in a study of T cell repertoires in cytomegalovirus infection. TCRdb passed the reads through MiXCR, listing each CDR3 protein once. Among about 890,000 distinct CDR3 sequences listed, about a third were seen once. No antigen has been identified for these receptors. Sequenced here: cultured CD8+ T cells from PBMCs, sampled from culture after CMV antigen stimulation. These receptors all stem from a human donor in good health (CMV status not recorded). Some clones in this sample may be carry-over from other donors' samples.

CDR3 protein: CASSAGPGRDQPQHF. The DNA of the CDR3 is TGTGCCAGCAGCGCGGGTCCCGGGAGGGATCAGCCCCAGCATTTT. The chain employs TRBV9 and TRBJ1-5; the D is unclear. CDR1 is SGDLS, CDR2 YYNGEE, per germline. The length of the CDR3 is 15 residues. V was trimmed by 3 bases and J by 5 bases, leaving 15 bases between them.

This clonotype was counted between two and nine times. The chain carries TRBV2 and TRBJ1-2; 9 bases fit TRBD1. J gave up 3 bases and V 4 bases, and 12 bases lay outside the gene matches. Germline CDR1 is SNHLY and CDR2 is FYNNEI. The CDR3 has 17 residues. In nucleotides, the CDR3 is TGTGCCAGCAGTGCGGGAGACAGGGGGGATGTGGACTATGGCTACACCTTC. Residues: CASSAGDRGDVDYGYTF.